These 30 T cell receptor beta chains originate from one sample sequenced in a study of OX40 agonist ivuxolimab in advanced cancers. Here immunoSEQ multiplex PCR was the method, and the copy in TCRdb shows in-frame clones only, minus some. The data hold tens of thousands of clones, with about nine tenths observed a single time. The sequences come from CD4+ or CD8+ T cells sorted from blood, collected in a trial of the OX40 agonist ivuxolimab. All receptors derive from an adult with an advanced solid tumor such as melanoma, head and neck, liver or kidney cancer.

The chain couples TRBV9 to TRBJ1-2; D is undetermined. Trimming left V 0 bases short and J 0 bases short, with 6 bases between. Germline assignment: CDR1 SGDLS and CDR2 YYNGEE. This CDR3 region has 14 residues. The CDR3 region is CASSVVATNYGYTF. The CDR3 coding sequence is TGTGCCAGCAGCGTAGTGGCGACTAACTATGGCTACACCTTC. The entire variable domain, with the rest obtained from reference TRBV9 and TRBJ1-2, is as follows: DSGVTQTPKHLITATGQRVTLRCSPRSGDLSVYWYQQSLDQGLQFLIQYYNGEERAKGNILERFSAQQFPDLHSELNLSSLELGDSALYFCASSVVATNYGYTFGSGTRLTVV.

Only a few counts were recorded for this clone. The rearrangement joins TRBV19 to TRBJ2-5, with 10 bases aligning to TRBD2. The length of the CDR3 is 17 residues. CDR1 and CDR2 from the germline V gene are LNHDA and SQIVND (reference sequence). Germline trimming cut 0 bases from V and 5 bases from J; bases unmatched to any gene: 9. The DNA for the CDR3 is TGTGCCAGTAGTATAGATGGGCTAGCGGGAGACTGGGAGACCCAGTACTTC. Residues: CASSIDGLAGDWETQYF.

The V gene is TRBV5-1, the J gene TRBJ1-5, with D uncertain. CDR1 and CDR2 (germline): SGHRS, YFSETQ. This CDR3 has 15 amino acids. V was pared by 1 base and J by 0 bases, with 8 bases between. The CDR3 reads CASSLNVGSNQPQHF. As DNA, the CDR3 is TGCGCCAGCAGCTTGAATGTTGGTAGCAATCAGCCCCAGCATTTT.

This sequence joins TRBV9 and TRBJ2-5; either TRBD1 or TRBD2 may supply D (5 bases each). The CDR3 length is 12 residues. Trimming pared 6 bases from V and 5 bases from J, leaving 11 bases between. CDR1 SGDLS and CDR2 YYNGEE come from the germline V gene. The CDR3 DNA reads as TGTGCCAGCAATGGGGGTACGGAGACCCAGTACTTC. The encoded protein is CASNGGTETQYF.

This clone appeared a single time. The chain links TRBV7-2 to TRBJ1-2, with unresolved D. Germline CDR1 SGHTA, CDR2 FQGNSA. This CDR3 has 13 amino acids. The germline V and J ends were trimmed by 6 bases and 2 bases, with 10 bases remaining between them. For the CDR3, the DNA is TGTGCCAGCAGAAGCCCGGCCAACTATGGCTACACCTTC. This codes for CASRSPANYGYTF.

This chain connects TRBV29-1 to TRBJ2-3; unclear D gene. Germline loops: CDR1 SQVTM, CDR2 ANQGSEA. Trimming took off 7 bases at V and 5 bases at J, with 13 bases between the two ends. The CDR3 runs 12 residues. CDR3 in DNA: TGCAGCGCACCCTATTCGGGAGATACGCAGTATTTT. Its translation: CSAPYSGDTQYF.

This clone was counted once. The V and J genes are TRBV6-1 and TRBJ2-7; D unclear. CDR3 length: 12 amino acids. Germline CDR1 MNHNS, CDR2 SASEGT. V lost 5 bases and J lost 5, with 10 bases in between. The CDR3 DNA sequence: TGTGCCAGCAGTCCCTGGCCCGACGAGCAGTACTTC. Protein: CASSPWPDEQYF.

The genes are TRBV13 and TRBJ2-3; D not resolved. CDR1 is PRHDT, CDR2 FYEKMQ, per germline (reference sequence). Trimming removed 3 bases at V and 2 bases at J, with 6 bases between. This CDR3 is built from 13 residues. The CDR3 reads CASSFPDTDTQYF. As DNA, the CDR3 is TGTGCCAGCAGCTTCCCAGACACAGATACGCAGTATTTT.

The V call is TRBV2, the J call TRBJ1-1, with unresolved D. The CDR3 is 13 amino acids. The V gene lost 10 bases and the J gene lost 2 bases, with 14 bases spanning the gap. Germline CDR1 reads SNHLY; CDR2 reads FYNNEI. CDR3 nucleotides: TGTGCCAACCCGAACGACGGAAACACTGAAGCTTTCTTT. This codes for CANPNDGNTEAFF.

This chain links TRBV7-6 with TRBJ2-3; TRBD2 matches at 8 bases. There are 14 residues in the CDR3. V dropped 3 bases and J dropped 6; count of bases not matched to a gene: 5. Germline CDR1 reads SGHVS; CDR2 reads FNYEAQ. The CDR3 nucleotides are TGTGCCAGCAGCTTGGCGGGGGGAGCGGATACGCAGTATTTT. This translates into CASSLAGGADTQYF.

V is TRBV11-1 and J is TRBJ1-3; 8 nucleotides agree with TRBD1. Per germline, CDR1 SGHAT and CDR2 FQDESV (reference sequence). The J segment lost 3 bases and the V segment lost 0 bases, leaving 7 bases of the junction unmatched. This CDR3 is built from 17 residues. The CDR3 region has the DNA TGTGCCAGCAGCTTAGCCCCGGACAGGGTTTATGGAAACACCATATATTTT. This encodes CASSLAPDRVYGNTIYF.

The chain recombines TRBV7-3 with TRBJ1-1, with TRBD1 identical over 7 bases. The V segment lost 5 bases and the J segment 1 base; nucleotides outside the gene matches: 7. Germline values: CDR1 SGHTA, CDR2 FQGTGA. The CDR3 has 15 amino acids. The DNA of the CDR3 is TGTGCCAGCAGCCAAGACAGGGCCGGGAACACTGAAGCTTTCTTT. This translates into CASSQDRAGNTEAFF.

The chain links TRBV4-2 to TRBJ2-1; TRBD2 aligns across 13 bases. This CDR3 has 17 residues. Germline V gene sequence: CDR1 LGHNA, CDR2 YNFKEQ. J lost 5 bases, V lost 3 bases, and 7 bases had no gene match. Here the CDR3 reads CASSHPVGLAGDNEQFF. The CDR3 DNA reads TGTGCCAGCAGCCACCCGGTAGGACTAGCGGGAGACAATGAGCAGTTCTTC.

V gene TRBV27 combines with J gene TRBJ2-7; perhaps TRBD1 as D (5 bases). Germline CDR1 reads MNHEY; CDR2 reads SMNVEV (reference sequence). The V end was cut by 5 bases, the J end by 4 bases, with 18 bases between. This CDR3 spans 15 amino acids. The CDR3 DNA sequence: TGTGCCAGCAGTCCCACCCCGGACATTTTTTACGAGCAGTACTTC. Residues: CASSPTPDIFYEQYF.

V usage is TRBV7-8 and J usage is TRBJ2-1, with D unresolved. The CDR3 runs to 15 residues. Trimming left V 2 bases short and J 8 bases short, with 16 bases between. The germline CDR1 and CDR2 sequences are SGHVS and FQNEAQ. This CDR3 reads CASSLPTNPRDEQFF. The CDR3 bases are TGTGCCAGCAGCTTACCCACGAACCCCCGGGATGAGCAGTTCTTC.

The V gene is TRBV15, the J gene TRBJ2-7, with D unresolved. The CDR3 spans 12 residues. V was trimmed by 5 bases and J by 0 bases, leaving 5 bases between them. Germline assignment: CDR1 LNHNV and CDR2 YYDKDF (reference sequence). Here the CDR3 reads CATSSGSYEQYF. For the CDR3, the DNA is TGTGCCACCAGCTCGGGCTCCTACGAGCAGTACTTC.

CDR3 DNA sequence: TGTGCCAGTAGTATAGTGACAGGGGTAAGAACTGAAGCTTTCTTT. Residues: CASSIVTGVRTEAFF. V gene TRBV19 combines with J gene TRBJ1-1; 8 nucleotides match TRBD1. The trim removed 1 base at V and 5 bases at J, leaving 6 bases unmatched. The CDR3 length is 15 residues. Germline V gene lookup returns CDR1 LNHDA and CDR2 SQIVND (reference sequence).

The chain carries TRBV7-9 and TRBJ2-3; possibly TRBD2 for D (5 bases). Germline lookup yields CDR1 SEHNR and CDR2 FQNEAQ (reference sequence). The CDR3 totals 17 residues. V lost 5 bases and J lost 1, with 19 bases in between. CDR3: CASSPRRETARTDTQYF. CDR3 bases: TGTGCCAGCAGCCCTCGACGGGAAACCGCGCGCACAGATACGCAGTATTTT.

V is TRBV30 and J is TRBJ2-5; D tentatively reads TRBD1 or TRBD2 (5 bases each). The CDR3 contains 14 residues. Trimming took 1 base from V and 1 from J, leaving 10 bases between them. Germline values: CDR1 GTSNPN, CDR2 SVGIG (reference sequence). CDR3 region: CAWSGVGTQETQYF. DNA of the CDR3: TGTGCCTGGAGTGGGGTGGGGACCCAAGAGACCCAGTACTTC.

The chain couples TRBV19 to TRBJ2-3, with TRBD2 identical over 8 bases. Trimming removed 1 base from V and 3 bases from J; junction bases left unmatched: 0. Germline V gene sequence: CDR1 LNHDA, CDR2 SQIVND (reference sequence). The CDR3 totals 14 residues. The CDR3 is CASSIAGGTDTQYF. CDR3 sequence (DNA): TGTGCCAGTAGTATAGCGGGGGGGACAGATACGCAGTATTTT. The variable domain in full, completed from reference TRBV19 and TRBJ2-3, reads DGGITQSPKYLFRKEGQNVTLSCEQNLNHDAMYWYRQDPGQGLRLIYYSQIVNDFQKGDIAEGYSVSREKKESFPLTVTSAQKNPTAFYLCASSIAGGTDTQYFGPGTRLTVL.

The V and J genes are TRBV15 and TRBJ1-2, with 8 bases fitting TRBD1. The V gene end was trimmed by 0 bases and the J gene end by 9 bases; junction bases not matched to a gene: 6. The length of the CDR3 is 14 residues. Germline CDR1 LNHNV, CDR2 YYDKDF (reference sequence). This CDR3 is CATSRDRTGFRYTF. DNA of the CDR3: TGTGCCACCAGCAGAGATAGGACAGGGTTTCGCTACACCTTC.

The chain links TRBV4-3 to TRBJ1-5; 7 positions match TRBD1. J gave up 5 bases and V 0 bases, and 4 bases lay outside the gene matches. There are 15 residues in the CDR3. Germline assignment: CDR1 LGHNA and CDR2 YSLEER. CDR3 sequence: CASSQDRQGDQPQHF. Written as DNA, the CDR3 is TGCGCCAGCAGCCAAGACCGGCAGGGGGATCAGCCCCAGCATTTT.

The V gene is TRBV4-1, the J gene TRBJ2-2, with 8 bases matching TRBD2. The V gene end was trimmed by 6 bases and the J gene end by 4 bases; junction bases not matched to a gene: 7. The CDR3 runs 15 residues. Looked up from germline, CDR1 is MGHRA and CDR2 is YSYEKL. The CDR3 loop reads CASSFSGAGTGELFF. In DNA, the CDR3 is TGCGCCAGCAGTTTTAGCGGGGCGGGCACCGGGGAGCTGTTTTTT.

In this sample, this clone turned up a few times. The chain joins TRBV25-1 to TRBJ2-3; the D call may be TRBD1 or TRBD2 (6 bases each). The CDR3 extends over 14 amino acids. The V gene's germline CDR1 is MGHDK and CDR2 SYGVNS. Between the trimmed V and J ends, which lost 7 bases and 5 bases, there was a span of 16 bases. The CDR3 DNA reads TGTGCCAGCAATCCTGGAGGGGGTAGAGATACGCAGTATTTT. Translated, it gives CASNPGGGRDTQYF.

This rearrangement joins TRBV30 to TRBJ1-1; D unresolved. The CDR3 extends over 14 amino acids. Trimming stripped 1 base from V and 11 bases from J, with 20 bases between. The germline V gene has CDR1 GTSNPN and CDR2 SVGIG (reference sequence). This chain's CDR3 is CAWSGPGRPDGAFF. CDR3 DNA: TGTGCCTGGAGTGGGCCTGGACGGCCTGATGGGGCTTTCTTT.

This sequence joins TRBV27 and TRBJ1-4; tentative D call: TRBD1 (5 bases). Germline V CDR1 and CDR2: MNHEY, SMNVEV (reference sequence). Trimming removed 2 bases from V and 3 bases from J, with 7 bases in between. CDR3 length equals 14 residues. The CDR3 region is CASSLQGPNEKLFF. The CDR3 bases are TGTGCCAGCAGTTTACAGGGACCTAATGAAAAACTGTTTTTT.

The rearrangement joins TRBV6-4 to TRBJ2-1; 8 nucleotides agree with TRBD1. Germline V CDR1 and CDR2: MRHNA, SNTAGT. The CDR3 runs 15 residues. V trimming: 4 bases; J trimming: 4 bases; junction bases outside the gene matches: 6. The DNA of the CDR3 is TGTGCCAGCAGTGTCCAGGGGGCCCTTTACAATGAGCAGTTCTTC. It specifies CASSVQGALYNEQFF.

The chain recombines TRBV6-6 with TRBJ2-4; the D gene could be TRBD1 or TRBD2 (7 bases each). Trimming left V 5 bases short and J 7 bases short, with 18 bases between. This CDR3 is 15 amino acids long. The germline V gene encodes CDR1 MNHNY and CDR2 SVGAGI (reference sequence). CDR3 coding DNA: TGTGCCAGCAGTCCAACCCAGGGGGGAGGGAACATTCAGTACTTC. Translating it yields CASSPTQGGGNIQYF.

This sequence joins TRBV7-2 and TRBJ2-5, with 14 bases lining up with TRBD2. The last part of the DNA fits TRBJ2-7 better; the J call may be wrong. Germline V gene data show CDR1 as SGHTA and CDR2 as FQGNSA. CDR3 length: 18 residues. In DNA, the CDR3 is TGTGCCAGCAGCTCATCGGATCCGGGACTAGCGGGGGACCACGAGCAGTACTTC. Translation gives CASSSSDPGLAGDHEQYF.

This rearrangement joins TRBV27 to TRBJ2-7, with D perhaps being TRBD1 or TRBD2 (5 bases each). This CDR3 spans 16 amino acids. The germline CDR1 and CDR2 sequences are MNHEY and SMNVEV (reference sequence). The ends were cut back, 5 bases at V and 2 bases at J, with 19 bases in the middle. The CDR3 DNA sequence: TGTGCCAGCAGTCCCTCCCGAGGGGACGAAGCCTACGAGCAGTACTTC. It encodes CASSPSRGDEAYEQYF.